This T cell receptor beta chain was documented in a study of cytomegalovirus exposure and HLA in healthy donors. Looking at the study overall: The Caucasian-associated ancestry cluster contained more than 75% of the roughly 400 genotyped donors. Study-wide results and limits: The authors later found HLA-associated TCR beta chains more clonally expanded than equally common others. A later examination showed that TCR association rates differed by HLA locus, with DRB1 most and HLA-C fewest. Certain sequence variants were highly shared and formed a cluster, and this cluster was likely a sequencing artifact.

Primers included in the PCR were 60 Vbeta and 13 Jbeta primers. The protocol was immunoSEQ multiplex PCR, while the TCRdb copy is restricted to in-frame clones and leaves out a portion. This sample contains tens of thousands of clones. This CDR3 comprises 14 residues. With 2 bases removed from V and 4 bases from J, the gap between germline ends came to 12 bases. The V gene's germline CDR1 is SGDLS and CDR2 YYNGEE. As concerns this clone: The antigen is unknown.

J is TRBJ1-1 and V is TRBV9; D uncertain. The sequenced sample consisted of PBMCs. The sequence came from a woman aged 40 to 55 in good health and CMV-seropositive. The CDR3 region is CASSVSEGTTEAFF. CDR3 bases: TGTGCCAGCAGCGTGTCAGAGGGAACCACTGAAGCTTTCTTT. Full variable domain (missing parts from reference TRBV9 and TRBJ1-1): DSGVTQTPKHLITATGQRVTLRCSPRSGDLSVYWYQQSLDQGLQFLIQYYNGEERAKGNILERFSAQQFPDLHSELNLSSLELGDSALYFCASSVSEGTTEAFFGQGTRLTVV.